These T cell receptor beta chains were read from a single sample in a study of blood T cell repertoires in COVID-19. The table came from immunoSEQ multiplex PCR; TCRdb's copy has only in-frame clones and leaves some out. Among around 240,000 clones listed, approximately 85% were seen once. Material for sequencing was PBMCs or T cells enriched from blood (not recorded which). All receptors derive from a woman aged 45-65 years who had recovered from COVID-19. The CDR3 runs from the conserved cysteine through the conserved F or W. The order of the fields is V gene, J gene, clone size, D gene, CDR3 protein, CDR3 DNA. The D gene is left open where the match is weak. The size of a clone is reported for some rows only, either as once, few or many, or as a class for expanded clones.

TRBV18	TRBJ2-1	NA	TRBD2	CASSPRTSAHNEQFF	TGTGCCAGCTCACCGAGGACTAGCGCCCACAATGAGCAGTTCTTC
TRBV29-1	TRBJ2-7	NA	TRBD1	CSVGGDRGRGASDEQYF	TGCAGCGTCGGAGGGGACAGGGGACGTGGGGCGAGCGACGAGCAGTACTTC
TRBV20-1	TRBJ1-3	NA	NA	CSAREGGTIYF	TGCAGTGCTAGAGAAGGAGGCACCATATATTTT
TRBV4-3	TRBJ1-1	NA	TRBD1	CASSLGQGSPEAFF	TGCGCCAGCAGCCTCGGACAGGGTTCGCCTGAAGCTTTCTTT
TRBV9	TRBJ2-3	few	TRBD2	CASSVRGLDFTPDTQYF	TGTGCCAGCAGCGTTAGGGGACTAGACTTTACCCCAGATACGCAGTATTTT
TRBV27	TRBJ2-2	NA	NA	CASSLGTLNTGELFF	TGTGCCAGCAGTTTAGGGACTTTGAACACCGGGGAGCTGTTTTTT
TRBV7-2	TRBJ1-4	NA	TRBD1	CASSKTQGATNEKLFF	TGTGCCAGCAGCAAAACACAGGGGGCAACTAATGAAAAACTGTTTTTT
TRBV7-9	TRBJ2-3	NA	NA	CASSFGTSTDTQYF	TGTGCCAGCAGCTTCGGGACTAGCACAGATACGCAGTATTTT
TRBV11-3	TRBJ2-7	once	TRBD1	CASSFQGQGVGEQYF	TGTGCCAGCAGCTTCCAAGGACAGGGAGTAGGCGAGCAGTACTTC
TRBV7-2	TRBJ2-7	NA	TRBD2	CASSSSGGSGVKQYF	TGTGCCAGCAGCTCCTCCGGAGGTAGCGGGGTAAAGCAGTACTTC
TRBV11-1	TRBJ1-1	once	TRBD1	CASSFGQGAGTEAFF	TGTGCCAGCAGCTTTGGACAGGGGGCAGGCACTGAAGCTTTCTTT
TRBV5-6	TRBJ1-1	few	TRBD1	CASSWTTEDRVNTEAFF	TGTGCCAGCAGCTGGACTACAGAGGACAGGGTGAACACTGAAGCTTTCTTT
TRBV7-2	TRBJ1-2	NA	NA	CASSLGYSNYGYTF	TGTGCCAGCAGCTTAGGGTACAGTAACTATGGCTACACCTTC
TRBV7-2	TRBJ2-2	NA	NA	CASSFREAGDTDTGELFF	TGTGCCAGCAGTTTCCGAGAAGCTGGGGACACCGACACCGGGGAGCTGTTTTTT
TRBV28	TRBJ2-1	NA	NA	CASSLMSRSSYNEQFF	TGTGCCAGCAGTTTAATGTCGAGGAGCTCCTACAATGAGCAGTTCTTC
TRBV19	TRBJ2-3	NA	TRBD2	CASSTSGRVSTDTQYF	TGTGCCAGTAGTACTAGCGGGAGGGTAAGCACAGATACGCAGTATTTT
TRBV30	TRBJ1-5	NA	TRBD1	CAWKGQGAQPQHF	TGTGCCTGGAAAGGACAGGGGGCTCAGCCCCAGCATTTT
TRBV20-1	TRBJ1-2	NA	TRBD1	CSASDRVNYGYTF	TGCAGTGCTAGTGACAGGGTGAACTATGGCTACACCTTC
TRBV11-2	TRBJ1-2	NA	NA	CASSWIGQDGYTF	TGTGCCAGCAGCTGGATTGGGCAGGATGGCTACACCTTC
TRBV30	TRBJ2-2	NA	TRBD2	CAWSVGRGGVGELFF	TGTGCCTGGAGTGTAGGACGGGGGGGCGTCGGGGAGCTGTTTTTT
TRBV5-1	TRBJ2-5	NA	TRBD1	CASSAGQVWETQYF	TGCGCCAGCAGCGCCGGACAGGTTTGGGAGACCCAGTACTTC
TRBV6-5	TRBJ1-1	once	NA	CASGPWPYTEAFF	TGTGCCAGCGGCCCTTGGCCGTACACTGAAGCTTTCTTT
TRBV7-9	TRBJ2-2	NA	TRBD2	CASTGLAPNTGELFF	TGTGCCAGCACCGGACTAGCGCCAAACACCGGGGAGCTGTTTTTT
TRBV27	TRBJ2-3	NA	NA	CASSFRGGADTQYF	TGTGCCAGCAGTTTTAGGGGGGGCGCAGATACGCAGTATTTT
TRBV27	TRBJ2-7	NA	NA	CASRARGPYEQYF	TGTGCCAGCAGGGCCAGGGGACCCTACGAGCAGTACTTC
TRBV25-1	TRBJ2-7	NA	TRBD1	CASSVWVAGGSYEQYF	TGTGCCAGCAGTGTGTGGGTGGCAGGGGGCTCCTACGAGCAGTACTTC
TRBV6-5	TRBJ1-5	NA	TRBD1	CASSYDRAEQPQHF	TGTGCCAGCAGTTACGACAGGGCAGAGCAGCCCCAGCATTTT
TRBV7-2	TRBJ2-6	NA	TRBD2	CASSLGLAGGPSGANVLTF	TGTGCCAGCAGCTTAGGTCTAGCGGGGGGGCCTTCTGGGGCCAACGTCCTGACTTTC
TRBV5-1	TRBJ2-5	NA	TRBD2	CASSLASGGLAETQYF	TGCGCCAGCAGCTTGGCGAGCGGGGGACTAGCGGAGACCCAGTACTTC
TRBV7-8	TRBJ1-1	few	NA	CASSLEFMNTEAFF	TGTGCCAGCAGCTTGGAGTTCATGAACACTGAAGCTTTCTTT
TRBV7-8	TRBJ2-5	NA	TRBD2	CASSPALAGGAVGETQYF	TGTGCCAGCAGCCCCGCACTAGCGGGAGGAGCGGTGGGAGAGACCCAGTACTTC